This paragraph covers one TCR beta chain sequence. No antigen is known for it. These data belong to a study of Ad26.COV2.S vaccination and SARS-CoV-2 variants. Method: immunoSEQ multiplex PCR; TCRdb's copy keeps in-frame clones and lacks some. The sample has just over 350,000 clones; just over 90% are singletons. The study, taken as a whole, reports: Spike-specific TCR breadth in vaccine recipients exceeded that seen in placebo recipients. CD8+ and CD4+ T cells specific for spike reportedly responded with substantial breadth after vaccination. Recipients of either vaccine or placebo displayed similar breadth of non-spike TCRs.

The CDR3 has 14 residues. The germline V and J ends were trimmed by 8 bases and 7 bases, with 15 bases remaining between them. The germline CDR1 and CDR2 sequences are KGHSH and LQKENI. The J gene is TRBJ1-6, the V gene TRBV18; TRBD1 is a possible D gene (5 bases). The receptor comes from a human donor who had recovered from COVID-19. The specimen comprised peripheral blood, sampled after recovery from COVID-19. The chain's CDR3 is CASESAPGNSPLHF. The CDR3 DNA reads TGTGCCAGCGAGTCGGCCCCAGGGAATTCACCCCTCCACTTT.